The 6 T cell receptor beta chains below come from one sample, sequenced in a study of T cell repertoires in cytomegalovirus infection. Their specific antigens are unknown. Using its own MiXCR run on the reads, TCRdb lists one record per CDR3 protein. The data hold about 310,000 distinct CDR3 sequences, with 20% to 30% observed a single time. The material was cultured PBMCs, obtained from culture after CMV antigen stimulation. These receptors were obtained from a human donor in good health (CMV status not recorded). Some clones in this sample may be carry-over from other donors' samples.

This clonotype showed up many times. One junction end disagrees with the germline gene, perhaps due to a read error. V usage is TRBV7-2 and J usage is TRBJ2-1, with a weak D call TRBD2 (5 bases). CDR3 size: 12 residues. The germline gives CDR1 SGHTA, CDR2 FQGNSA. The CDR3, as DNA: TGTGCCAGCAGCTTAGGGGCGGGCCCGAGGGTTTTC. It encodes CASSLGAGPRVF.

The chain uses TRBV28 and TRBJ2-5, with a possible D match to TRBD2 (6 bases). This CDR3 is built from 14 residues. Trimming removed 6 bases from V and 4 bases from J, with 15 bases in between. Germline values: CDR1 MDHEN, CDR2 SYDVKM. This chain's CDR3 is CASRQTSLAETQYF. The CDR3 DNA is TGTGCCAGCAGACAGACTAGTCTTGCAGAGACCCAGTACTTC. The full variable domain, rest sourced from reference TRBV28 and TRBJ2-5, is DVKVTQSSRYLVKRTGEKVFLECVQDMDHENMFWYRQDPGLGLRLIYFSYDVKMKEKGDIPEGYSVSREKKERFSLILESASTNQTSMYLCASRQTSLAETQYFGPGTRLLVL.

This clonotype came up a few times. The J gene is TRBJ2-2, the V gene TRBV27, with 10 bases fitting TRBD1. This CDR3 is 15 amino acids long. The V gene's germline CDR1 is MNHEY and CDR2 SMNVEV (reference sequence). Trimming removed 6 bases from V and 6 bases from J; junction bases left unmatched: 7. The CDR3 protein is CASSDGQGDAGELFF. CDR3 nucleotides: TGTGCCAGCAGCGACGGACAGGGGGACGCCGGGGAGCTGTTTTTT.

This clonotype was observed at least ten times. The J gene is TRBJ2-1, the V gene TRBV7-2; D uncertain. V lost 3 bases and J 2 bases, leaving 5 bases between the germline ends. The CDR3 loop spans 13 amino acids. Germline V gene lookup returns CDR1 SGHTA and CDR2 FQGNSA. The CDR3 DNA follows: TGTGCCAGCAGCTTTAGGACCTACAATGAGCAGTTCTTC. This sequence encodes CASSFRTYNEQFF.

This rearrangement joins TRBV7-2 to TRBJ1-1; the D is unclear. CDR3 length: 12 amino acids. V dropped 5 bases and J dropped 4 bases, with 8 bases sitting between them. Germline V gene lookup returns CDR1 SGHTA and CDR2 FQGNSA. CDR3 loop: CASSNMGTEAFF. CDR3 nucleotides: TGTGCCAGCAGCAATATGGGCACTGAAGCTTTCTTT.

A few counts support this clonotype. The chain employs TRBV19 and TRBJ1-5; no firm D call. The length of the CDR3 is 14 residues. The germline gives CDR1 LNHDA, CDR2 SQIVND (reference sequence). Trimming left V 3 bases short and J 3 bases short, with 9 bases between. CDR3 coding DNA: TGTGCCAGTAGTATCCTGCGGGACAATCAGCCCCAGCATTTT. The encoded protein is CASSILRDNQPQHF. Using reference TRBV19 and TRBJ1-5 for the parts outside the CDR3, the full variable domain is DGGITQSPKYLFRKEGQNVTLSCEQNLNHDAMYWYRQDPGQGLRLIYYSQIVNDFQKGDIAEGYSVSREKKESFPLTVTSAQKNPTAFYLCASSILRDNQPQHFGDGTRLSIL.